The entry below describes one TCR beta chain. No antigen is known for it. Unique molecular identifiers were used in preparing the TCRbeta library. MiXCR, applied by TCRdb to the PCR reads, yields one record per CDR3 protein. Here the sample spans about 1,000,000 distinct CDR3 sequences, roughly 29% being singletons. These data belong to a study of T-cell reconstitution after alpha-beta-depleted transplantation in children. Overall study findings and caveats: Newly produced T cells mostly accounted for T-cell counts and diversity one year post-transplant. High day-60 TCRbeta diversity in some patients came from surviving recipient T cells and thymic progenitors.

Germline trimming cut 3 bases from V and 6 bases from J; bases unmatched to any gene: 4. The CDR3 has 15 amino acids. The germline V gene has CDR1 SEHNR and CDR2 FQNEAQ (reference sequence). The chain joins TRBV7-9 to TRBJ2-7, with TRBD2 identical over 14 bases. This clonotype was sampled from a boy less than two years old who had a stem cell transplant for SCID, so the T cells may come from the graft donor. This specimen was PBMCs, mostly from graft donor cells, taken 360 days after TCRalphabeta/CD19-depleted stem cell transplant. The CDR3 protein is CASSFTTSGGAEQYF. As DNA, the CDR3 is TGTGCCAGCAGCTTCACGACTAGCGGGGGGGCCGAGCAGTACTTC. Full variable domain (remainder filled in from reference TRBV7-9 and TRBJ2-7): DTGVSQNPRHKITKRGQNVTFRCDPISEHNRLYWYRQTLGQGPEFLTYFQNEAQLEKSRLLSDRFSAERPKGSFSTLEIQRTEQGDSAMYLCASSFTTSGGAEQYFGPGTRLTVT.